This entry features one TCR beta chain sequence. Looked up from germline, CDR1 is LGHNA and CDR2 is YNFKEQ. V was trimmed by 3 bases and J by 11 bases, leaving 14 bases between them. This CDR3 has 14 amino acids. TCRdb itself ran the 5' RACE reads through MiXCR, one entry per CDR3 protein. The sample lists 95,000 to 120,000 distinct CDR3 sequences, 18% occurring once. The sample originates from a study of T-cell memory formation after mild COVID-19. This TCR was recovered from a man in his late teens or twenties who had mild COVID-19 (a few samples of this study predate the infection). Cell type and time point are not known. Sample: PBMCs or a T cell subset sorted from them (not recorded which). The V and J genes are TRBV4-2 and TRBJ1-6, with D unclear. Here the CDR3 reads CASSQDGGYPPLHF. For the CDR3, the DNA is TGTGCCAGCAGCCAGGACGGAGGTTATCCACCCCTCCACTTT.